The source of this T cell receptor (beta chain) is a study of regulatory T cells in long-lasting Graves disease. The authors built TCR beta libraries using iRepertoire HTBI primers and Arm-PCR of CDR3 regions. Each CDR3 protein gets one entry after TCRdb re-called the multiplex PCR reads with MiXCR. The sample has some 410,000 distinct CDR3 sequences, less than 20% seen once. This clonotype was detected ten times or more. Germline V gives CDR1 MNHEY, CDR2 SMNVEV (reference sequence). Trimming shortened V by 0 bases and J by 4 bases, and 3 bases separated the two germline ends. The CDR3 loop spans 13 amino acids. Regarding time point: newly diagnosed GD, antithyroid drugs for less than 3 months. Following extraction of RNA from PBMCs, that RNA was used to make the TCR library. The same data also contributed to another study, on T cells in Graves' hyperthyroidism and ophthalmopathy. Per that study: The HTBI primer set was used in a first-round RT-PCR of the TCR CDR3.

This chain uses TRBV27 with TRBJ2-2; D is uncertain. This sequence originates from a woman in her twenties or thirties with Graves disease. Sequenced material: peripheral blood mononuclear cells (PBMCs), taken at new diagnosis, from a patient treated with antithyroid drugs. CDR3 DNA: TGTGCCAGCAGTTTATCGGTCACCGGGGAGCTGTTTTTT. This translates into CASSLSVTGELFF.